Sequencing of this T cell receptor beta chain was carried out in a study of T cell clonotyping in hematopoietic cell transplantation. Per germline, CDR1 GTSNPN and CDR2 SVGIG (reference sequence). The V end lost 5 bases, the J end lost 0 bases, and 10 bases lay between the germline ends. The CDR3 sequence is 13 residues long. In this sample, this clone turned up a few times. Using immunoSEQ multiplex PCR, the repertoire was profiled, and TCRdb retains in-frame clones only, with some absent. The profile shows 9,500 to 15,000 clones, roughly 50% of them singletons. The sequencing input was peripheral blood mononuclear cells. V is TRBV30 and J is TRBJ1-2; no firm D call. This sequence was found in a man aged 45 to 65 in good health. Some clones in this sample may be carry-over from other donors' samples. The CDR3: CAWGRAANYGYTF. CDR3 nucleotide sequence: TGTGCCTGGGGCCGTGCGGCTAACTATGGCTACACCTTC.